The source of this T cell receptor beta chain is a study of cytotoxic CD8 clonotypes in ibrutinib-treated CLL. Points from the study as a whole: Elevated clonality accompanied ibrutinib response, with a return toward baseline values at progression. Baseline clonality was higher than in age-matched healthy donors and moved in step with circulating CD8+ T-cell counts.

The germline V and J ends were trimmed by 0 bases and 3 bases, with 9 bases remaining between them. This CDR3 is built from 14 residues. Germline CDR1 is SGHDT and CDR2 is YYEEEE. This clone was seen a handful of times. The antigen is undetermined. Investigators sought sequencing depths of between 1 in 200,000 and 1 in 1 million T cells. TCRdb keeps only in-frame clones here, not all; method: immunoSEQ multiplex PCR. The sample includes around 330,000 clones, roughly 67% of them seen just once. Specimen: PBMCs, collected after 36 months of ibrutinib treatment. This clonotype was sampled from a human donor with chronic lymphocytic leukemia. This sequence joins TRBV5-6 and TRBJ1-2, with D unclear. The CDR3 DNA reads TGTGCCAGCAGCTTGGGCCATCTTTACTATGGCTACACCTTC. Its translation is CASSLGHLYYGYTF.